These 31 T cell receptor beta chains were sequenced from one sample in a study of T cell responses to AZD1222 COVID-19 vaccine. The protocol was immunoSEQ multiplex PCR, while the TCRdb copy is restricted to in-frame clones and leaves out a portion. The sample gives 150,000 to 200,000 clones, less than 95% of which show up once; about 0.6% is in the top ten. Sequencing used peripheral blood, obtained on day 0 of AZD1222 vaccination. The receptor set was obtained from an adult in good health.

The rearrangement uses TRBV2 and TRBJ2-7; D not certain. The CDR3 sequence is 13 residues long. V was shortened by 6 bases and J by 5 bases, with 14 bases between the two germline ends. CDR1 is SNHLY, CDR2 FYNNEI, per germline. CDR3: CASSPERSHEQYF. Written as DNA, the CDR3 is TGTGCCAGCAGCCCTGAGAGGTCCCACGAGCAGTACTTC.

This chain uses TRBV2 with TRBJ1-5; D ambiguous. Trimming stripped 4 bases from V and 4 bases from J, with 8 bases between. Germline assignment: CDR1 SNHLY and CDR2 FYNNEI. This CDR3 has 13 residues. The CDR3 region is CASSGRGNQPQHF. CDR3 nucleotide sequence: TGTGCCAGCAGTGGGAGAGGGAATCAGCCCCAGCATTTT.

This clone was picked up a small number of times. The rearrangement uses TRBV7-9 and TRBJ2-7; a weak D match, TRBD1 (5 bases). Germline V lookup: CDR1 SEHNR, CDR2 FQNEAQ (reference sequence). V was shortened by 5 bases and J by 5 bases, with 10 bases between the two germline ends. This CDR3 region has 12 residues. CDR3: CASSPPRDEQYF. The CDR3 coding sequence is TGTGCCAGCAGCCCCCCCAGGGACGAGCAGTACTTC.

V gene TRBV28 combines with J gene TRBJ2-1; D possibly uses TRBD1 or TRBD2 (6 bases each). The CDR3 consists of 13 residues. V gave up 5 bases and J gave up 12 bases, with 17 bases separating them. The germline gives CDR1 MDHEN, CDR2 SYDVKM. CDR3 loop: CASSIKGGLGQFF. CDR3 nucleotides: TGTGCCAGCAGTATAAAGGGGGGCCTGGGGCAGTTCTTC.

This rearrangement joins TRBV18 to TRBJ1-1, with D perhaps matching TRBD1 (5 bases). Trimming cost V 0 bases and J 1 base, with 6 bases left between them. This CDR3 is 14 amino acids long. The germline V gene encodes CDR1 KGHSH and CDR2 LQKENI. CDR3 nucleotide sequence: TGTGCCAGCTCACCACCGGGGGGGAACACTGAAGCTTTCTTT. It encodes CASSPPGGNTEAFF. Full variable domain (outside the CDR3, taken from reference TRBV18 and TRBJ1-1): NAGVMQNPRHLVRRRGQEARLRCSPMKGHSHVYWYRQLPEEGLKFMVYLQKENIIDESGMPKERFSAEFPKEGPSILRIQQVVRGDSAAYFCASSPPGGNTEAFFGQGTRLTVV.

The CDR3 loop is CASSPTGVTGTEAFF. The DNA for the CDR3 is TGTGCCAGCAGCCCAACAGGGGTGACGGGCACTGAAGCTTTCTTT. This rearrangement joins TRBV11-2 to TRBJ1-1, with 7 nucleotides matching TRBD1. This CDR3 is built from 15 residues. J lost 4 bases, V lost 5 bases, and 10 bases had no gene match. Per the germline V gene, CDR1 is SGHAT and CDR2 is FQNNGV.

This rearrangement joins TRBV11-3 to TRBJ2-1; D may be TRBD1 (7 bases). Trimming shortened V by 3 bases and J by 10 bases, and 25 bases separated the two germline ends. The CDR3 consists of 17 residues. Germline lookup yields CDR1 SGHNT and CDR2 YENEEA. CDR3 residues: CASSFRGGGGGRGEQFF. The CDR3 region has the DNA TGTGCCAGCAGCTTTCGAGGAGGGGGCGGCGGCCGGGGCGAGCAGTTCTTC.

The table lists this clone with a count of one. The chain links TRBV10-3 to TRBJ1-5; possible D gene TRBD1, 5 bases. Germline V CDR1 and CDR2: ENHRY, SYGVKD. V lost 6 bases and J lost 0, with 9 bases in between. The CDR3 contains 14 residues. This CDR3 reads CAIRARDSNQPQHF. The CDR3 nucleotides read TGTGCCATCAGGGCCAGGGATAGCAATCAGCCCCAGCATTTT.

The CDR3 region is CAIQLRPGQGNTEAFF. The CDR3 nucleotides are TGTGCCATCCAACTTAGACCGGGACAGGGTAACACTGAAGCTTTCTTT. J is TRBJ1-1 and V is TRBV28, with 9 bases matching TRBD1. The germline CDR1 and CDR2 sequences are MDHEN and SYDVKM. CDR3 size: 16 residues. The ends lost 10 bases at V and 2 bases at J; junction bases unmatched: 14.

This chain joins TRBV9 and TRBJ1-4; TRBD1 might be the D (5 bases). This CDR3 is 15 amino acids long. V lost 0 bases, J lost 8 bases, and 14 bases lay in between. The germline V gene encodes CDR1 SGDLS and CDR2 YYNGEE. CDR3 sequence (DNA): TGTGCCAGCAGCGTAGGCTCCCAGGGTTGGGAAAAACTGTTTTTT. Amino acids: CASSVGSQGWEKLFF.

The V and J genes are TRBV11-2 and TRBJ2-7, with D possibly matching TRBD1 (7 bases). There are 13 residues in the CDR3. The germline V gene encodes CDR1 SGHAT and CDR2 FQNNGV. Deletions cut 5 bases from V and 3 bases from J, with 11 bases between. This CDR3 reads CASSQGGHYEQYF. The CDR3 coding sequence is TGTGCCAGCAGCCAGGGGGGCCACTACGAGCAGTACTTC.

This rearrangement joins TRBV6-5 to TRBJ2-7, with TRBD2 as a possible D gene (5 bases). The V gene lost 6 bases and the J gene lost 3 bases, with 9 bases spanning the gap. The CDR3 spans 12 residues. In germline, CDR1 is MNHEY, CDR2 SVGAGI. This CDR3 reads CASRLDFYEQYF. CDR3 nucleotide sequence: TGTGCCAGCAGGTTGGACTTCTACGAGCAGTACTTC.

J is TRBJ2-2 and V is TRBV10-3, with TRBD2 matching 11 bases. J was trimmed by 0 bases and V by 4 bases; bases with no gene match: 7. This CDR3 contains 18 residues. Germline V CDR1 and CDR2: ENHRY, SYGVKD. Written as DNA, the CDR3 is TGTGCCATCAGTGGAGGTGGTAGCGGGAGGGCGAACACCGGGGAGCTGTTTTTT. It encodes CAISGGGSGRANTGELFF.

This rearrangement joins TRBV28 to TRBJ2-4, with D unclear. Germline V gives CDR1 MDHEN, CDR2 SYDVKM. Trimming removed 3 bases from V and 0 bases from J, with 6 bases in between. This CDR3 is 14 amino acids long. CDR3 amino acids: CASSFPIAKNIQYF. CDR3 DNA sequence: TGTGCCAGCAGTTTCCCGATAGCCAAAAACATTCAGTACTTC.

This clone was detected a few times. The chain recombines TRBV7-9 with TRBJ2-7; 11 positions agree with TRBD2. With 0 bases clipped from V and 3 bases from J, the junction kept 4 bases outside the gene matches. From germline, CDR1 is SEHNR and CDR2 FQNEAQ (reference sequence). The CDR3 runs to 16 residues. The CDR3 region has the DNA TGTGCCAGCAGCTTAGCGCGAGGGACTAGCGGCTACGAGCAGTACTTC. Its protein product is CASSLARGTSGYEQYF.

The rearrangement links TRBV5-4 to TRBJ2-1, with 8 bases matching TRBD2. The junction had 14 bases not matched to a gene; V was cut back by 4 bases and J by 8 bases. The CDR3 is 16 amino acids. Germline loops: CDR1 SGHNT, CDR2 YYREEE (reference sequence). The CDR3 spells CASSHPPSTSGYEQFF. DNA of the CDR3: TGTGCCAGCAGCCATCCGCCCTCTACTAGCGGATATGAGCAGTTCTTC.

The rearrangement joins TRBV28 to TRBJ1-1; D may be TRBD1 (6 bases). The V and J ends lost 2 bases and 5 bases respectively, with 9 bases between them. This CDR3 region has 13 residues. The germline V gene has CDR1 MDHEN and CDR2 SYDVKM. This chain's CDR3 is CASSLQGRTEAFF. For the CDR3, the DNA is TGTGCCAGCAGTTTACAGGGGCGGACTGAAGCTTTCTTT.

DNA of the CDR3: TGTGCCAGCAGCTTGGGTGGACAGGGGTTCTATGGCTACACCTTC. Translated, it gives CASSLGGQGFYGYTF. V and J are TRBV5-4 and TRBJ1-2, with TRBD1 identical over 9 bases. Trimming removed 0 bases from V and 4 bases from J; junction bases left unmatched: 4. The CDR3 extends over 15 amino acids. Per germline, CDR1 SGHNT and CDR2 YYREEE (reference sequence). The full variable domain, in which reference TRBV5-4 and TRBJ1-2 provide the parts outside the CDR3, is ETGVTQSPTHLIKTRGQQVTLRCSSQSGHNTVSWYQQALGQGPQFIFQYYREEENGRGNFPPRFSGLQFPNYSSELNVNALELDDSALYLCASSLGGQGFYGYTFGSGTRLTVV.

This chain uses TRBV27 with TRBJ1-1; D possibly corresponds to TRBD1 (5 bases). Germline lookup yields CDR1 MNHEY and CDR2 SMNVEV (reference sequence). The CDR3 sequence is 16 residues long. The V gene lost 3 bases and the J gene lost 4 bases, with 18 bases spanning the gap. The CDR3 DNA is TGTGCCAGCAGTTTTTCCCTTACATTTGGGGGCACTGAAGCTTTCTTT. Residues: CASSFSLTFGGTEAFF.

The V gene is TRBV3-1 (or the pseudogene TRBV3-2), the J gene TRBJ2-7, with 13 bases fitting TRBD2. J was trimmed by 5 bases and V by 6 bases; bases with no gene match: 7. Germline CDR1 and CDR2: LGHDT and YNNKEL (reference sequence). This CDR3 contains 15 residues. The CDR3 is CASSNIGLAGDEQYF. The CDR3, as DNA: TGTGCCAGCAGTAACATAGGACTAGCGGGAGACGAGCAGTACTTC.

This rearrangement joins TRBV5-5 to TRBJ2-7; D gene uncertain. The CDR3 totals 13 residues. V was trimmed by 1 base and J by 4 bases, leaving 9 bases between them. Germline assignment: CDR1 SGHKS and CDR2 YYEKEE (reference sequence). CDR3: CASSLQGRYEQYF. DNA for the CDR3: TGTGCCAGCAGCTTGCAAGGACGGTACGAGCAGTACTTC.

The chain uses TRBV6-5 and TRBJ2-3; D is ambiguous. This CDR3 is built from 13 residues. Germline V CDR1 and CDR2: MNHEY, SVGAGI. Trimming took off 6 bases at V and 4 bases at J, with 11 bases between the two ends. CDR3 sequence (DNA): TGTGCCAGCAGGGGCACAGCCGCAGATACGCAGTATTTT. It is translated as CASRGTAADTQYF.

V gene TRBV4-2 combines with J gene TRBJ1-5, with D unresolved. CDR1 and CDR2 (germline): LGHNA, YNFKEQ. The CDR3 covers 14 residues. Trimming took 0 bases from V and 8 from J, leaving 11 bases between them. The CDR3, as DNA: TGTGCCAGCAGCCAAGATGGAGCTCAGGAGCCCCAGCATTTT. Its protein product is CASSQDGAQEPQHF.

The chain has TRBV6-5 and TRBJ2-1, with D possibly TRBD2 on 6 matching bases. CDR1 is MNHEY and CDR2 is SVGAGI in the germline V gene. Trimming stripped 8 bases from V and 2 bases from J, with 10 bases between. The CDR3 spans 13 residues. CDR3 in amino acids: CASHERAYNEQFF. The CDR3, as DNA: TGTGCCAGCCACGAGCGGGCCTACAATGAGCAGTTCTTC.

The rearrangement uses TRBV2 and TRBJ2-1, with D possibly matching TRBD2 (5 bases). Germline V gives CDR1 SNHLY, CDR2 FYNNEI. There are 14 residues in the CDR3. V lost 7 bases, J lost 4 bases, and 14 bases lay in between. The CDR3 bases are TGTGCCAGCATCCCCCACGGGGTATACAATGAGCAGTTCTTC. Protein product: CASIPHGVYNEQFF.

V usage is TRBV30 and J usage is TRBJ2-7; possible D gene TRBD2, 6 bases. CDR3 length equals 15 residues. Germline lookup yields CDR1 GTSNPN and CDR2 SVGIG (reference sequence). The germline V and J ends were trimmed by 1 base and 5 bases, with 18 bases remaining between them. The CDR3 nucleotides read TGTGCCTGGAGTGAGTCGGGAGTCCGGTATCACGAGCAGTACTTC. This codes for CAWSESGVRYHEQYF.

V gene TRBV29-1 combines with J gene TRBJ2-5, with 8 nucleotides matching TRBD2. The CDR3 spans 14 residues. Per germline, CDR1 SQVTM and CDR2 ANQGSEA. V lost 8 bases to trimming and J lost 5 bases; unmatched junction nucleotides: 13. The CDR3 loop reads CSPGRAIAWETQYF. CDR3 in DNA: TGCAGCCCCGGGAGGGCTATTGCATGGGAGACCCAGTACTTC.

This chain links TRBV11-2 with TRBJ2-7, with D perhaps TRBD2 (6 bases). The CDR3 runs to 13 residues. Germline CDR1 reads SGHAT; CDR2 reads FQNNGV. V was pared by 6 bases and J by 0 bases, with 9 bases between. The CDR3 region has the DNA TGTGCCAGCAGTCTAGCGCACTCCTACGAGCAGTACTTC. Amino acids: CASSLAHSYEQYF.

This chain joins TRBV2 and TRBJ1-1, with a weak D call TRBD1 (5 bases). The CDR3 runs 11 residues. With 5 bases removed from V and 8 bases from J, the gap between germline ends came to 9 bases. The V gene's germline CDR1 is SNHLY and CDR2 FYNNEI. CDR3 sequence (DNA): TGTGCCAGCAGTTGGGACCGAGAAGCTTTCTTT. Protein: CASSWDREAFF.

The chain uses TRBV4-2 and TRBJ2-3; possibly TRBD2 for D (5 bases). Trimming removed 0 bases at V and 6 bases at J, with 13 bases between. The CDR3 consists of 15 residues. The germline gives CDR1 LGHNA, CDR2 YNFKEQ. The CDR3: CASSQEGLAADTQYF. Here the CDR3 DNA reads TGTGCCAGCAGCCAAGAGGGTCTAGCCGCTGATACGCAGTATTTT.

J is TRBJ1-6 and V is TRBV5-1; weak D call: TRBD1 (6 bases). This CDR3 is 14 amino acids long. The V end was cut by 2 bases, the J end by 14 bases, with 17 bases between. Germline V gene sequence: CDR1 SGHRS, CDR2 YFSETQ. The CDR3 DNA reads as TGCGCCAGCAGCTTTCGCCCGGAACAGGGAGCCCTCCACTTT. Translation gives CASSFRPEQGALHF.